Below, one T cell receptor beta chain is given with its context. This entry belongs to a study of blood T cells in healthy people across ages. The wider study: There was about one barcoded beta molecule captured by template switching per two T cells.

Every donor contributed roughly 10 milliliters of peripheral blood by blood draw. It was with a sample-barcoded 5' primer and a J-beta primer mix that a second PCR of about 6 to 11 cycles was run. TCRdb ran MiXCR on the 5' RACE reads and lists one entry per CDR3 protein. The data contain around 1.5 million distinct CDR3 sequences, approximately 42% of them singletons. Germline CDR1 and CDR2: SNHLY and FYNNEI. V lost 10 bases to trimming and J lost 2 bases, with 7 bases between them. This CDR3 comprises 11 residues. Sequenced material: blood. The chain recombines TRBV2 with TRBJ2-3; D unresolved. This TCR was sampled from a woman under 30 in good health. In nucleotides, the CDR3 is TGTGCCATCCACAACACAGATACGCAGTATTTT. Translation gives CAIHNTDTQYF.